This T cell receptor (beta chain) was retrieved from a study of response to subunit inactivated influenza vaccine. The CDR3 length is 13 residues. Deletions cut 4 bases from V and 4 bases from J, with 11 bases between. Germline loops: CDR1 LGHDT, CDR2 YNNKEL (reference sequence). TCRdb fed the RT-PCR reads into MiXCR, producing one record per CDR3 protein. The sample yields over 750,000 distinct CDR3 sequences, around 20% seen once. Study-level points and caveats: After each seasonal influenza vaccination, few new T cells are recruited, the authors suggested.

In the case of this clonotype: What it binds is not known.

The chain has TRBV3-1 and TRBJ2-7; a possible D gene is TRBD2 (6 bases). This sequence originates from a man in his fifties who received an inactivated influenza vaccine. The sample in question was PBMCs from blood, obtained 4 to 6 days after vaccination. In nucleotides, the CDR3 is TGTGCCAGCAGCCGTGTCGGGACTTACGAGCAGTACTTC. Translation gives CASSRVGTYEQYF.